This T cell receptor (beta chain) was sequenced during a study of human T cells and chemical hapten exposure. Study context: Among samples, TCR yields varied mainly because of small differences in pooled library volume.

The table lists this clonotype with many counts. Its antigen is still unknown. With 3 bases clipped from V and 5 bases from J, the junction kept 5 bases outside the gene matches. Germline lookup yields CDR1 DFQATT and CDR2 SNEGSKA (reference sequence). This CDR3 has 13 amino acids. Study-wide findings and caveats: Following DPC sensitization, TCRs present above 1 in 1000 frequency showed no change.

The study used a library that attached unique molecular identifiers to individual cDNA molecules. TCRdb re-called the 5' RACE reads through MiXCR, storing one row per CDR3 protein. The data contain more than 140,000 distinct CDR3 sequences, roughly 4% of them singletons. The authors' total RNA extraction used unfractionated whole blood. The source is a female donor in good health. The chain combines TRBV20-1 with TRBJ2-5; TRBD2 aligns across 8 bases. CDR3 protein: CSARQRGPETQYF. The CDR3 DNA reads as TGCAGTGCTAGGCAGCGGGGGCCGGAGACCCAGTACTTC.